The present TCR beta chain was sequenced within a study of Graves' ophthalmopathy and Graves' hyperthyroidism (dated by TCRdb to the late 2010s). The study in broad terms: Peripheral blood was collected at initial diagnosis, prior to any treatment. TCR beta repertoire signatures were used to distinguish Graves' ophthalmopathy from Graves' hyperthyroidism and to predict progression to ophthalmopathy. An independent validation cohort comprised around 19 hyperthyroidism patients and 15 to 17 patients who later progressed from hyperthyroidism to ophthalmopathy. Following sample collection, hyperthyroidism patients were given methimazole at a starting dose of 30 mg daily, and ophthalmopathy patients were given high-dose intravenous methylprednisolone. T-cell repertoires of thyroid tissue and blood were compared in over 5 hyperthyroidism patients. To explore V-J signatures that distinguish ophthalmopathy from hyperthyroidism, a discovery set of under 110 patients was enrolled, made up of around 40 with ophthalmopathy and under 65 with stable hyperthyroidism. In total, 135 blood samples were TCR-sequenced: some 40 ophthalmopathy, roughly 77 hyperthyroidism and some 17 hyperthyroidism-to-ophthalmopathy patients.

General findings and caveats noted by the study authors: No statistical method was used to predetermine the sample size, and group allocation was not hidden from the investigators. In validation, the model predicted ophthalmopathy progression with roughly 68% sensitivity and 72.22% specificity; roughly 12 predicted patients were CT-confirmed with GO in a median of about 7.1 months. Most expanded thyroid clonotypes with frequency above 0.001 were also detected in blood, suggesting blood repertoires may reflect the thyroid immune response. Ophthalmopathy was separated from stable hyperthyroidism by the 13-signature model with around 89% sensitivity and less than 82% specificity in cross-validation and with 80%/75% in the test set.

For repertoire sequencing, TCR beta CDR3 regions were amplified from RNA transcripts. The first round was an RT-PCR using HTBI primers with the Qiagen OneStep RT-PCR kit, and this first round was followed by a second-round multiplex PCR, then size selection and purification. Libraries were sequenced paired-end with 100 bp reads on an Illumina HiSeq2000. Under the source paper's analysis protocol: SOAPnuke was used to process the reads, throwing out any read that had adapters, had uncalled bases, had a mean Phred below 15, or lacked an exact constant-primer or identifier match. COPE v1.2.5 was used to merge the high-quality paired reads. Each unique nucleotide sequence was treated as a clonotype, and MiTCR v1.1 was used to align the clonotypes to the IMGT TRB V, D and J references. The analysis was limited to V-J combinations with a frequency above 0.0001, which together covered approximately 99% of repertoires. For each V-J combination, a TCR clonal expansion and chaos score was defined as the ratio of F50 clonal expansion to chaos observed in the TCRdist matrix. Features were reduced by Welch's t-statistics and random forest to 10 to 15 V-J combinations, which fed a naive Bayes classifier. The similarity between thyroid and blood repertoires was quantified using the Morisita-Horn index. TCRdb reanalyzed the raw reads on its own, using fastp at Q25 for trimming and MiXCR for clone calling, and kept in-frame beta chains. CDR3 protein sequences are deduplicated, and each keeps its most common genes and DNA. The V and J calls were determined by TCRdb, not by the authors. This sample is represented by 600,000 to 700,000 distinct CDR3 sequences; about 41% of them were singletons. Over 2.5% of the sample rests with the top ten.

CDR1 MRHNA and CDR2 SNTAGT were looked up in the germline V gene. Spanning cysteine to phenylalanine, the CDR3 consists of 13 amino acids. The CDR3 DNA has 39 bases and is translated from base 1. The V end gives up 2 bases and the J end 8 bases, leaving 5 bases in the junction not matched to a gene. Concerning this clonotype itself: Its antigen specificity is not known. Within one base of it there is no much larger clone, and no base qualities were kept.

Ophthalmopathy patients were characterized by moderately to severely active disease, a Clinical Activity Score of at least 3, a NOSPECS grade of at least 4, and a disease duration under 3 months. Patients with other autoimmune diseases, uncontrolled infections, pregnancy or lactation were excluded from the study. Diagnosis was based on clinical symptoms, serum thyroxine, TRAb, thyroid ultrasound and orbital computed tomography. Ficoll-Paque density gradient centrifugation was used to isolate PBMCs from around 9.1 ml of fresh peripheral blood. Total RNA was extracted with Trizol reagent and quality-checked on an Agilent 2100 Bioanalyzer.

Material: peripheral blood. The TCR was taken from an adult man with Graves' ophthalmopathy. This sequence uses TRBV6-4 and TRBJ1-2, and 7 bases in between align with TRBD1. In nucleotide form, the sequence is TGTGCCAGCAGTGACGAGAGGGGGCGAGGCTACACCTTC. This encodes CASSDERGRGYTF.